This TCR beta chain was retrieved from a study of T cell repertoires in cytomegalovirus infection. Study-level information: CMV epitopes that were recently identified and HLA-C-restricted were used alongside well-studied HLA-B-restricted ones.

Study results and limitations: Carriage of CMV together with the relevant HLA was identifiable through cumulative public TCR beta family frequency. HLA-C-restricted CMV-specific TCR beta clonotypes were dominant in the ex vivo response.

Of note for this clonotype: What it recognizes is unknown.

The germline V gene encodes CDR1 MNHEY and CDR2 SVGEGT. V gave up 6 bases and J gave up 2 bases, with 14 bases separating them. CDR3 size: 15 residues. Via MiXCR, TCRdb re-called the reads, giving one row per CDR3 protein. The table records 370,000 or so distinct CDR3 sequences, nearly 35% of them present only once. The sequences come from cultured PBMCs, collected from culture after CMV antigen stimulation. The receptor's source is a human donor in good health (CMV status not recorded). Some clones in this sample may be carry-over from other donors' samples. V usage is TRBV6-2 or TRBV6-3 and J usage is TRBJ2-1; D gene ambiguous. The CDR3 loop reads CASRPSNHAYNEQFF. CDR3 in DNA: TGTGCCAGCAGGCCGAGCAACCACGCCTACAATGAGCAGTTCTTC.